A selection of T cell receptor beta chains follows, all from one sample in a study of blood T cells in healthy people across ages. A single record per CDR3 protein comes from TCRdb applying MiXCR to the 5' RACE reads. The sample holds roughly 680,000 distinct CDR3 sequences, 49% seen once. Material for sequencing was blood. The receptors shown here come from a woman aged 55-70 years in good health. Both conserved end residues are part of each CDR3. Each record gives: D gene, V gene, clone size, J gene, CDR3 DNA, CDR3 protein. A D gene is named only where the DNA matches it firmly. Clone size is stated in some rows and not others, as once, few, many or a class when expanded.

-,TRBV7-2,-,TRBJ2-7,TGTGCCAGCAGCCTTGTGTGGAACTACGAGCAGTACTTC,CASSLVWNYEQYF
TRBD2,TRBV3-1,-,TRBJ2-7,TGTGCCAGCAGCCAAAGAGGGGGATTAGCGGGATACGAGCAGTACTTC,CASSQRGGLAGYEQYF
TRBD1,TRBV28,-,TRBJ2-3,TGTGCCAGCAGTTTCCCGACAGGGTCTTCTAGCACAGATACGCAGTATTTT,CASSFPTGSSSTDTQYF
-,TRBV29-1,-,TRBJ1-2,TGCAGCGTTGATGCGATCGGGGGCTACACCTTC,CSVDAIGGYTF
TRBD2,TRBV6-6,-,TRBJ2-3,TGTGCCACCAGAGCGGGACTGAGCACAGATACGCAGTATTTT,CATRAGLSTDTQYF
TRBD2,TRBV10-3,few,TRBJ2-7,TGTGCCATCAGTGGACTAGCGGCGAGCTCCTACGAGCAGTACTTC,CAISGLAASSYEQYF
-,TRBV2,-,TRBJ2-7,TGTGCCAGCAGTGTGCGGGACTCCAATGAGCAGTACTTC,CASSVRDSNEQYF
-,TRBV7-2,-,TRBJ1-2,TGTGCCGGCAGCTTAGGGGGGGCTAACTATGGCTACACCTTC,CAGSLGGANYGYTF
TRBD2,TRBV18,few,TRBJ2-7,TGTGCCAGCTCACTGGGACTAGCGGGAGGGGAGCACGAGCAGTACTTC,CASSLGLAGGEHEQYF
TRBD2,TRBV6-4,few,TRBJ2-7,TGTGCCAGCAGTGTAAACAGCGGGAGCTCCTACGAGCAGTACTTC,CASSVNSGSSYEQYF
TRBD2,TRBV10-3,few,TRBJ2-3,TGTGCCATCAGTTCCGGGGGGGATACGCAGTATTTT,CAISSGGDTQYF
TRBD2,TRBV24-1,many,TRBJ2-5,TGTGCCACCAGTGGCCCGTTAGCGGGAAAGGAGACCCAGTACTTC,CATSGPLAGKETQYF
-,TRBV11-1,-,TRBJ1-6,TGTGCCAGCAGCACAGATAACAGGATCGGTAATTCACCCCTCCACTTT,CASSTDNRIGNSPLHF
TRBD2,TRBV29-1,few,TRBJ2-3,TGCAGCGTTTCCACGGGACTAACTAGCACAGATACGCAGTATTTT,CSVSTGLTSTDTQYF
-,TRBV6-5,once,TRBJ1-2,TGTGCCAGCAGTTACCGCCGGGACCGTGGCTATGGCTACACCTTC,CASSYRRDRGYGYTF
-,TRBV6-6,-,TRBJ2-4,TGTGCCAGCAGTTACCAACCCTACGAGCGGTACTTC,CASSYQPYERYF
TRBD1,TRBV20-1,-,TRBJ2-5,TGCAGTGCTAGAGATTCGCGTCGAGGGGGCTGGTCGTGGGAGACCCAGTACTTC,CSARDSRRGGWSWETQYF
-,TRBV29-1,few,TRBJ2-1,TGCAGCTCCACAGGGTTGAGTGAGCAGTTCTTC,CSSTGLSEQFF
TRBD2,TRBV20-1,-,TRBJ2-3,TGCAGTGCTAGGAACTCTAGGACTAGCGGGACCACAGATACGCAGTATTTT,CSARNSRTSGTTDTQYF
-,TRBV20-1,once,TRBJ1-2,TGCAGTGCTAGAGCCAATCCCGGGGAATTGGATGGCTACACCTTC,CSARANPGELDGYTF
TRBD2,TRBV30,-,TRBJ2-7,TGTGCCTTCTCGGGACTAGCGGGACCCGGAAAAAGCGAGCAGTACTTC,CAFSGLAGPGKSEQYF
-,TRBV29-1,-,TRBJ1-1,TGCAGCGTTGGGGGGCACGGTGAAGCTTTCTTT,CSVGGHGEAFF
TRBD2,TRBV10-3,many,TRBJ2-7,TGTGCCAAACGGGCCTTAGGGCTAGCGGGAGGGATCTACGAGCAGTACTTC,CAKRALGLAGGIYEQYF
-,TRBV20-1,-,TRBJ1-2,TGCAGTGCTAGAGATGGGCCTCGGAGGGGCTACACCTTC,CSARDGPRRGYTF
TRBD2,TRBV7-6,-,TRBJ2-3,TGTGCCAGCAGCTTGGCTACTAGCGGGAGAGGTGAGGATACGCAGTATTTT,CASSLATSGRGEDTQYF
-,TRBV3-1,few,TRBJ2-1,TGTGCCAGCAGCCAAGGGGGAACTGAGCAGTTCTTC,CASSQGGTEQFF
TRBD2,TRBV24-1,-,TRBJ2-3,TGTGCCACCAGGGCTAGCGGGAGCGGGTCGGATACGCAGTATTTT,CATRASGSGSDTQYF
-,TRBV7-9,few,TRBJ1-5,TGTGCCAGCAGCCCAACAGGGATCGGTGAGCCCCAGCATTTT,CASSPTGIGEPQHF
-,TRBV29-1,few,TRBJ2-6,TGCAGCGTTGAAGGGGCGGGCTCTGGGGCCAACGTCCTGACTTTC,CSVEGAGSGANVLTF
TRBD2,TRBV4-3,-,TRBJ2-5,TGCGCCAGCAGCCAAGACGGTGGGGGGACTAGCGGGAAACGGGCCCAAGAGACCCAGTACTTC,CASSQDGGGTSGKRAQETQYF
TRBD1,TRBV28,-,TRBJ2-2,TGTGCTAGCATGGCAGGGGGCTACACCGGGGAGCTGTTTTTT,CASMAGGYTGELFF
-,TRBV7-2,-,TRBJ2-7,TGTGCCAGCAGCTTAGTGTCCGGGACAAACCCCTACGAGCAGTACTTC,CASSLVSGTNPYEQYF
-,TRBV20-1,-,TRBJ2-7,TGCAGTGCTAGAGATCCCGGACATGGCTACTACGAGCAGTACTTC,CSARDPGHGYYEQYF
-,TRBV7-9,-,TRBJ2-3,TGTGCCAGCAGCTCTCAATATGTTAGCACAGATACGCAGTATTTT,CASSSQYVSTDTQYF
-,TRBV5-1,-,TRBJ2-4,TGCGCCAGCAGCCCATTGGGCTTAAACATTCAGTACTTC,CASSPLGLNIQYF
-,TRBV7-9,once,TRBJ1-4,TGTGCCAGCAGCACACGTGCAACTAATGAAAAACTGTTTTTT,CASSTRATNEKLFF
-,TRBV7-8,-,TRBJ1-2,TGTGCCAGCAGCGTTCCAGGGGCCTATGGCTACACCTTC,CASSVPGAYGYTF
TRBD1,TRBV20-1,many,TRBJ1-2,TGCAGTGCTAGACCGGGACAGAGCTATGGCTACACCTTC,CSARPGQSYGYTF
-,TRBV29-1,many,TRBJ2-1,TGCAGCGTTGAAGAAGGAGGGAATGAGCAGTTCTTC,CSVEEGGNEQFF
-,TRBV7-2,-,TRBJ2-3,TGTGCCAGCGGACGGCGTAGCACAGATACGCAGTATTTT,CASGRRSTDTQYF
TRBD1,TRBV7-2,-,TRBJ2-1,TGTGCCAGCAGCTTAGGGACAGGGCGGGTCTACAATGAGCAGTTCTTC,CASSLGTGRVYNEQFF
TRBD1,TRBV2,-,TRBJ2-1,TGTGCCAGCAGCTCCGCAACCGTCAGGGGGCCAGACAATGAGCAGTTCTTC,CASSSATVRGPDNEQFF
-,TRBV2,few,TRBJ2-5,TGTGCCAGCAGCCCAGGGTTTCAAGAGACCCAGTACTTC,CASSPGFQETQYF
TRBD2,TRBV10-3,-,TRBJ2-1,TGTGCCATCAGTCCTAGCGGAAATCACAATGAGCAGTTCTTC,CAISPSGNHNEQFF
-,TRBV27,-,TRBJ1-2,TGTGCCAGCAGTGGCCGTGGGGGAAACTATGGCTACACCTTC,CASSGRGGNYGYTF
TRBD1,TRBV5-5,few,TRBJ2-5,TGTGCCAGCAGCTCCCGGACAGGAGAAGAGACCCAGTACTTC,CASSSRTGEETQYF
-,TRBV25-1,-,TRBJ1-1,TGTGCCAGCAGTGAGTCTCTCCGGACAGCAATGAACACTGAAGCTTTCTTT,CASSESLRTAMNTEAFF
-,TRBV10-3,-,TRBJ1-2,TGTGCCATCAGCGAAGACTATGGCTACACCTTC,CAISEDYGYTF
-,TRBV7-2,-,TRBJ1-2,TGTGCCAGCAGCCGAGACAGTTTCCTACTCGATGGCTACACCTTC,CASSRDSFLLDGYTF
TRBD2,TRBV20-1,-,TRBJ2-5,TGCAGTGCTAGTCGAGCGGGAGGGTATGAGACCCAGTACTTC,CSASRAGGYETQYF
-,TRBV29-1,few,TRBJ2-1,TGCAGCGTTGAAGCTGCAGGGTATGAGCAGTTCTTC,CSVEAAGYEQFF
-,TRBV5-5,-,TRBJ1-6,TGTGCCAGCAGCCTGCGGGTGTATAATTCACCCCTCCACTTT,CASSLRVYNSPLHF
-,TRBV7-2,-,TRBJ2-5,TGTGCCAGCAGCTTCTGGGCCCCGATGGTGACCCAGTACTTC,CASSFWAPMVTQYF
TRBD1,TRBV29-1,-,TRBJ2-4,TGCAGCGTACCTACAGGGGGCACCCACAATGAGCAGTACTTC,CSVPTGGTHNEQYF
-,TRBV6-6,once,TRBJ2-3,TGTGCCAGCAGTTACGGGCAGGGTAGTAGCACAGATACGCAGTATTTT,CASSYGQGSSTDTQYF
-,TRBV2,few,TRBJ2-7,TGTGCCGGAAGGGACGTCGGCGAGCAGTACTTC,CAGRDVGEQYF
-,TRBV7-9,-,TRBJ1-1,TGTGCCAGCAGCTTAGCCCTCAGGGGAAGGACTGAAGCTTTCTTT,CASSLALRGRTEAFF
TRBD1,TRBV4-3,-,TRBJ1-4,TGCGCCAGCAGCCAAGGTCCGGGACAGCTAAAGGAAAAACTGTTTTTT,CASSQGPGQLKEKLFF
TRBD2,TRBV12-3/TRBV12-4,-,TRBJ2-1,TGTGCCAGCAACATACTAGCGGGAGCCGGAAATGAGCTGTTCTTC,CASNILAGAGNELFF
-,TRBV7-2,-,TRBJ2-5,TGTGCCAGCAGCTTAGCGGAAGAGGCCCAGTACTTC,CASSLAEEAQYF